The entry that follows covers one T cell receptor beta chain sequence. What it recognizes is unknown. The PCR contained 60 Vbeta and 13 Jbeta primers. Profiled with immunoSEQ multiplex PCR; TCRdb holds only in-frame clones, not every one. The sample includes some 180,000 clones, approximately 80% of them seen just once. This CDR3 spans 15 amino acids. CDR1 is SNHLY and CDR2 is FYNNEI in the germline V gene. V was shortened by 6 bases and J by 6 bases, with 18 bases between the two germline ends. The data were obtained in a study of cytomegalovirus exposure and HLA in healthy donors. Overall study: Falling in the Caucasian-associated ancestry cluster were 81% of under 500 genotyped donors.

Study results and limitations: Beyond CMV serostatus, there was no information to go on about immune exposure. Per a prior analysis, the majority of TCR beta V segments were productive roughly 87% or roughly 30% of the time.

This TCR came from a girl under 18 in good health and CMV-seropositive. Source material: PBMCs. V and J are TRBV2 and TRBJ1-5, with a possible D match to TRBD1 (6 bases). The CDR3 DNA sequence: TGTGCCAGCAGACCTTTGGGGGGGCACGGTCAGCCCCAGCATTTT. Translating gives CASRPLGGHGQPQHF.